This T cell receptor (beta chain) emerged from a study of cytomegalovirus exposure and HLA in healthy donors. Overall study results and limits: Rare TCR sequences predominated, though certain public TCRs were found in many donors. Cytomegalovirus status was reportedly diagnosed by the classifier with high sensitivity and specificity.

As regards this clone: No antigen is known for it.

This table comes from immunoSEQ multiplex PCR, and its TCRdb copy is limited to in-frame clones, with some not included. This sample has approximately 270,000 clones, with 80% to 90% found just once. V trimming: 5 bases; J trimming: 6 bases; junction bases outside the gene matches: 6. This CDR3 is built from 13 residues. From germline, CDR1 is SEHNR and CDR2 FQNEAQ (reference sequence). The donors were members of the approximately 120-subject validation cohort (separate from the roughly 660-subject first cohort). The gene calls are TRBV7-9 and TRBJ1-2; 7 positions agree with TRBD1. Sample: PBMCs. This clonotype was obtained from a woman younger than 30 in good health and CMV-seronegative. The CDR3 DNA follows: TGTGCCAGCAGCCGACAGGGAGTTAATGGCTACACCTTC. This codes for CASSRQGVNGYTF.